This T cell receptor (beta chain) was profiled in a study of T cell responses to AZD1222 COVID-19 vaccine. Comments on this clone: Its antigen is undetermined.

Clones were read by immunoSEQ multiplex PCR, and TCRdb kept only the in-frame ones, dropping some. The sample comprises around 190,000 clones, 85% to 90% of which are singletons, and 11% rests with the top ten. The V and J ends lost 4 bases and 7 bases respectively, with 11 bases between them. The CDR3 covers 13 residues. Looked up from germline, CDR1 is LGHDT and CDR2 is YNNKEL (reference sequence). The study's findings and limits: Repertoires were obtained solely post-peak T cell response. Recipients of AZD1222 seropositive at baseline numbered only five or six. Spike-specific TCR breadth and depth both grew after two AZD1222 doses. Most donors were white British and more were female, and clonal diversity was possibly underestimated.

This material consisted of peripheral blood, taken 28 days after the second AZD1222 dose. V usage is TRBV3-1 (or the pseudogene TRBV3-2) and J usage is TRBJ2-1; D uncertain. The TCR sequence derives from an adult who received the AZD1222 COVID-19 vaccine. This CDR3 reads CASSRHSLNEQFF. The CDR3 DNA reads TGTGCCAGCAGCCGGCATTCTTTGAATGAGCAGTTCTTC.